The 28 T cell receptor beta chains in this list originate from one sample, sequenced in a study of blood T cell repertoires in COVID-19. Assay: immunoSEQ multiplex PCR; the TCRdb copy retains only in-frame clones and omits some. The table shows 150,000 to 200,000 clones, with 89% occurring only once. The sequenced sample consisted of peripheral blood. These receptors were obtained from a man aged 55-75 years with acute or convalescent COVID-19.

This chain links TRBV2 with TRBJ1-5; D may be TRBD1 (5 bases). Trimming shortened V by 5 bases and J by 7 bases, and 18 bases separated the two germline ends. Germline CDR1 reads SNHLY; CDR2 reads FYNNEI. The CDR3 is 15 residues long. This chain's CDR3 is CASSRPQGHGQPQHF. The DNA of the CDR3 is TGTGCCAGCAGTCGGCCCCAGGGTCATGGCCAGCCCCAGCATTTT.

The chain has TRBV10-2 and TRBJ1-3; 7 bases match TRBD1. Germline V gene sequence: CDR1 WSHSY, CDR2 SAAADI. The V and J ends lost 7 bases and 3 bases, in that order; junction bases with no gene match: 6. This CDR3 is 14 amino acids long. The CDR3 region is CASNPQGGGNTIYF. The CDR3 DNA is TGCGCCAGCAATCCCCAGGGGGGTGGAAACACCATATATTTT.

The chain uses TRBV7-2 and TRBJ1-1, with 8 bases identical to TRBD1. In germline, CDR1 is SGHTA, CDR2 FQGNSA. V lost 7 bases and J lost 3; bases outside the gene matches: 13. There are 16 residues in the CDR3. Here the CDR3 DNA reads TGTGCCAGCACACTCGGTTGGACAGGGTTCGACACTGAAGCTTTCTTT. Protein product: CASTLGWTGFDTEAFF.

The chain employs TRBV18 and TRBJ2-3; a possible D gene is TRBD2 (5 bases). Germline CDR1 KGHSH, CDR2 LQKENI. Trimming removed 6 bases at V and 3 bases at J, with 16 bases between. The CDR3 extends over 15 amino acids. The CDR3 loop reads CASSPMIGVTDTQYF. CDR3 nucleotide sequence: TGTGCCAGCTCGCCGATGATCGGGGTTACAGATACGCAGTATTTT.

This clone was counted a few times. J is TRBJ1-1 and V is TRBV5-4, with a tentative D call TRBD1 (5 bases). This CDR3 has 16 amino acids. Germline values: CDR1 SGHNT, CDR2 YYREEE (reference sequence). The germline V and J ends were trimmed by 6 bases and 2 bases, with 20 bases remaining between them. CDR3 nucleotide sequence: TGTGCCAGCACCCTGGACACAGAGATTAAAAACACTGAAGCTTTCTTT. Protein product: CASTLDTEIKNTEAFF.

The chain couples TRBV6-1 to TRBJ2-1, with D possibly TRBD2 on 6 matching bases. V was trimmed by 1 base and J by 6 bases, leaving 13 bases between them. The CDR3 covers 15 residues. The germline V gene has CDR1 MNHNS and CDR2 SASEGT. In DNA form, the CDR3 reads TGTGCCAGCAGTGAAGGCTGGACTATCCCCAATGAGCAGTTCTTC. This codes for CASSEGWTIPNEQFF.

The chain has TRBV30 and TRBJ1-2, with 7 bases aligning to TRBD1. From germline, CDR1 is GTSNPN and CDR2 SVGIG (reference sequence). The length of the CDR3 is 14 residues. J was trimmed by 5 bases and V by 4 bases; bases with no gene match: 10. The CDR3: CAWKRDLTGYGYTF. In DNA, the CDR3 is TGTGCCTGGAAACGGGACCTGACAGGGTATGGCTACACCTTC.

This chain uses TRBV9 with TRBJ1-1; D is unclear. CDR1 and CDR2 (germline): SGDLS, YYNGEE. Trimming stripped 0 bases from V and 1 base from J, with 7 bases between. This CDR3 has 14 amino acids. The CDR3 DNA reads TGTGCCAGCAGCGTAGGAGCGGGGAACACTGAAGCTTTCTTT. Residues: CASSVGAGNTEAFF. Full variable domain (remainder filled in from reference TRBV9 and TRBJ1-1): DSGVTQTPKHLITATGQRVTLRCSPRSGDLSVYWYQQSLDQGLQFLIQYYNGEERAKGNILERFSAQQFPDLHSELNLSSLELGDSALYFCASSVGAGNTEAFFGQGTRLTVV.

V and J are TRBV27 and TRBJ1-1, with D possibly matching TRBD1 (5 bases). The CDR3 is 15 amino acids. Germline V gene data show CDR1 as MNHEY and CDR2 as SMNVEV (reference sequence). The V gene lost 8 bases and the J gene lost 0 bases, with 16 bases spanning the gap. In DNA form, the CDR3 reads TGTGCCAGCCGTGACAGACAACTCATGAACACTGAAGCTTTCTTT. Translated, it gives CASRDRQLMNTEAFF.

The rearrangement joins TRBV7-6 to TRBJ1-1, with D possibly TRBD1 on 5 matching bases. CDR1 SGHVS and CDR2 FNYEAQ come from the germline V gene. The CDR3 covers 13 residues. V was trimmed by 9 bases and J by 0 bases, leaving 11 bases between them. In nucleotides, the CDR3 is TGTGCCAGTAAACAGGAAGTGAACACTGAAGCTTTCTTT. Translating gives CASKQEVNTEAFF.

This clone was seen only a few times. This rearrangement joins TRBV10-1 to TRBJ2-7; D remains ambiguous. Germline assignment: CDR1 WNHNN and CDR2 SYGVQD (reference sequence). CDR3 length equals 14 residues. Trimming shortened V by 2 bases and J by 0 bases, and 8 bases separated the two germline ends. The CDR3 coding sequence is TGCGCCAGCAGTGAGGAGGCAGCCTCCTACGAGCAGTACTTC. This encodes CASSEEAASYEQYF.

The chain has TRBV9 and TRBJ2-7, with 7 bases that match TRBD1. The CDR3 extends over 15 amino acids. The germline V gene has CDR1 SGDLS and CDR2 YYNGEE. With 3 bases clipped from V and 2 bases from J, the junction kept 8 bases outside the gene matches. The CDR3 protein is CASSARQGVPYEQYF. Written as DNA, the CDR3 is TGTGCCAGCAGCGCCCGACAGGGTGTCCCCTACGAGCAGTACTTC.

This chain connects TRBV5-6 to TRBJ1-2, with D perhaps TRBD1 (6 bases). The V end lost 4 bases, the J end lost 0 bases, and 10 bases lay between the germline ends. The CDR3 is made up of 14 amino acids. Germline V lookup: CDR1 SGHDT, CDR2 YYEEEE. The CDR3 spells CASSPGTSNYGYTF. DNA of the CDR3: TGTGCCAGCAGCCCCGGGACATCTAACTATGGCTACACCTTC.

Remarks on this clone: One junction end does not reproduce the germline sequence, and a read error may be involved. The rearrangement uses TRBV19 and TRBJ1-1; 11 positions match TRBD1. In germline, CDR1 is LNHDA, CDR2 SQIVND (reference sequence). CDR3 size: 19 residues. CDR3 in amino acids: CASRIDSGTGGLFRSEAFF. CDR3 nucleotides: TGTGCCAGTAGGATAGACTCCGGGACAGGGGGTCTTTTTAGGTCTGAAGCTTTCTTT.

The chain employs TRBV3-1 (or the pseudogene TRBV3-2) and TRBJ1-1; D not certain. CDR1 and CDR2 (germline): LGHDT, YNNKEL (reference sequence). The V end lost 4 bases, the J end lost 4 bases, and 16 bases lay between the germline ends. The CDR3 consists of 15 residues. The CDR3 DNA reads as TGTGCCAGCAGCCGCGGGTTTTTGTCGGCCACTGAAGCTTTCTTT. Encoded protein: CASSRGFLSATEAFF.

The V gene is TRBV3-1 (or the pseudogene TRBV3-2), the J gene TRBJ2-3; TRBD2 aligns across 13 bases. This CDR3 comprises 15 residues. V was clipped by 1 base and J by 6 bases; unmatched bases: 1. Germline CDR1 and CDR2: LGHDT and YNNKEL (reference sequence). CDR3 sequence reads: CASSQGTSGGDTQYF. CDR3 DNA sequence: TGTGCCAGCAGCCAAGGGACTAGCGGGGGTGATACGCAGTATTTT.

The chain is built from TRBV11-2 and TRBJ1-1; D gene ambiguous. V was pared by 2 bases and J by 1 base, with 8 bases between. Germline assignment: CDR1 SGHAT and CDR2 FQNNGV. CDR3 length: 14 residues. In nucleotides, the CDR3 is TGTGCCAGCAGCTTAACTCGGGGGAACACTGAAGCTTTCTTT. Its translation: CASSLTRGNTEAFF.

The chain has TRBV18 and TRBJ1-1, with TRBD1 identical over 7 bases. The CDR3 runs to 16 residues. The V and J ends lost 5 bases and 1 base, in that order; junction bases with no gene match: 10. The germline CDR1 and CDR2 sequences are KGHSH and LQKENI. The CDR3 is CASSFDRDVANTEAFF. DNA for the CDR3: TGTGCCAGCTCATTTGACAGGGATGTAGCGAACACTGAAGCTTTCTTT.

This CDR3 is CASSQEDTAYNEQFF. The CDR3 nucleotides are TGCGCCAGCAGCCAGGAAGACACGGCATACAATGAGCAGTTCTTC. The rearrangement joins TRBV4-1 to TRBJ2-1; D unclear. The germline CDR1 and CDR2 sequences are MGHRA and YSYEKL. The V end lost 3 bases, the J end lost 4 bases, and 13 bases lay between the germline ends. The CDR3 spans 15 residues.

This clone occurred once. This chain links TRBV5-6 with TRBJ2-3; perhaps TRBD1 as D (6 bases). The CDR3 contains 15 residues. V was clipped by 5 bases and J by 1 base, with 14 bases between them. CDR1 is SGHDT, CDR2 YYEEEE, per germline. CDR3 amino acids: CASSQRGFGTDTQYF. DNA for the CDR3: TGTGCCAGCAGTCAGAGGGGGTTCGGCACAGATACGCAGTATTTT.

The chain combines TRBV18 with TRBJ1-4, with D perhaps matching TRBD1 (6 bases). The CDR3 sequence is 16 residues long. The germline CDR1 and CDR2 sequences are KGHSH and LQKENI. V shed 4 bases and J shed 3 bases, with 15 bases lying between them. This CDR3 reads CASSLTGQRANEKLFF. DNA for the CDR3: TGTGCCAGCTCACTGACAGGACAAAGGGCTAATGAAAAACTGTTTTTT.

The chain carries TRBV5-1 and TRBJ2-2; D is possibly TRBD1 (6 bases). Germline V CDR1 and CDR2: SGHRS, YFSETQ. The CDR3 length is 16 residues. With 0 bases removed from V and 2 bases from J, the gap between germline ends came to 11 bases. The DNA of the CDR3 is TGCGCCAGCAGCTTGGCCCGGACAGCCAACACCGGGGAGCTGTTTTTT. Protein product: CASSLARTANTGELFF.

The chain has TRBV30 and TRBJ2-5; 11 nucleotides match TRBD2. Germline loops: CDR1 GTSNPN, CDR2 SVGIG (reference sequence). This CDR3 has 14 residues. The trim removed 7 bases at V and 2 bases at J, leaving 6 bases unmatched. CDR3 in DNA: TGTGCCTCAACTAGCGGGGGAGAACAAGAGACCCAGTACTTC. This translates into CASTSGGEQETQYF. Based on the CDR3 plus reference TRBV30 and TRBJ2-5, the full variable domain is SQTIHQWPATLVQPVGSPLSLECTVEGTSNPNLYWYRQAAGRGLQLLFYSVGIGQISSEVPQNLSASRPQDRQFILSSKKLLLSDSGFYLCASTSGGEQETQYFGPGTRLLVL.

The chain employs TRBV4-1 and TRBJ1-2, with D hard to call. The CDR3 runs 14 residues. Trimming shortened V by 3 bases and J by 4 bases, and 12 bases separated the two germline ends. In germline, CDR1 is MGHRA, CDR2 YSYEKL. CDR3 coding DNA: TGCGCCAGCAGCCAGGCAGGAGGATTCTATGGCTACACCTTC. Its translation is CASSQAGGFYGYTF.

The V call is TRBV10-1, the J call TRBJ2-3, with 9 bases identical to TRBD2. The CDR3 covers 15 residues. V gave up 5 bases and J gave up 7 bases; unmatched junction bases: 10. The germline V gene encodes CDR1 WNHNN and CDR2 SYGVQD (reference sequence). CDR3 loop: CASSRRASGIHTQYF. As DNA, the CDR3 is TGCGCCAGCAGTCGCCGGGCTAGCGGGATTCATACGCAGTATTTT.

The chain employs TRBV12-5 and TRBJ1-4; D remains ambiguous. V lost 0 bases to trimming and J lost 12 bases, with 11 bases between them. Germline CDR1 and CDR2: LGHNT and FRNRAP. The CDR3 spans 13 residues. CDR3 sequence (DNA): TGTGCTAGTGGTTTGGTCTCTAACCGCGAACTGTTTTTT. Translating gives CASGLVSNRELFF.

This sequence joins TRBV6-5 and TRBJ1-5, with D uncertain. Germline-derived CDR1 and CDR2 are MNHEY and SVGAGI. The CDR3 consists of 14 residues. Trimming removed 5 bases at V and 6 bases at J, with 14 bases between. CDR3 in amino acids: CASSTEAGGQPQHF. CDR3 sequence (DNA): TGTGCCAGCAGTACGGAGGCAGGCGGTCAGCCCCAGCATTTT.

The rearrangement joins TRBV7-2 to TRBJ2-3; 10 positions match TRBD2. The ends lost 1 base at V and 2 bases at J; junction bases unmatched: 6. The CDR3 length is 17 residues. Germline loops: CDR1 SGHTA, CDR2 FQGNSA. Here the CDR3 DNA reads TGTGCCAGCAGCTTAGGCCTGCTAGCGGGAGTCACAGATACGCAGTATTTT. Translated, it gives CASSLGLLAGVTDTQYF.